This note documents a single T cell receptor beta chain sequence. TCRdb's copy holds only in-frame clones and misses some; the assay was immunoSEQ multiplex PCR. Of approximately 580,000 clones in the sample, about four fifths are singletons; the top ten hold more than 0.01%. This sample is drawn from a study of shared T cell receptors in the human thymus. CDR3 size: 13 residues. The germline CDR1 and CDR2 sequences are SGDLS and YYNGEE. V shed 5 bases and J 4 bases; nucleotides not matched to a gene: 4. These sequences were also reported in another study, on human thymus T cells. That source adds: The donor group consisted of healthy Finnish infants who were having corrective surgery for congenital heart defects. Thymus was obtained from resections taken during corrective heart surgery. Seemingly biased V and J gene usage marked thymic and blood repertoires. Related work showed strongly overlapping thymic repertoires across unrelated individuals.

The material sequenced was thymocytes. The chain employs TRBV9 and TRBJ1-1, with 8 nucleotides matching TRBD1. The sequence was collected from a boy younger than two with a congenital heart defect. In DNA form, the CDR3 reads TGTGCCAGCAGTGACAGGGGAGGCACTGAAGCTTTCTTT. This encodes CASSDRGGTEAFF.